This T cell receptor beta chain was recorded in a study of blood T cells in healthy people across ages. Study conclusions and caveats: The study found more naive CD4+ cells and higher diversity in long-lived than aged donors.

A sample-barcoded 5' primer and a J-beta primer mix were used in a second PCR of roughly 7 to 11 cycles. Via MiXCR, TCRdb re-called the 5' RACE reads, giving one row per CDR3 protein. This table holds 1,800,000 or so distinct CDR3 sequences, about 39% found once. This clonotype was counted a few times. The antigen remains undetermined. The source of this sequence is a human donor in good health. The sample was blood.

The CDR3 bases are TGCAGTGCTAGAGGGTACGGACAGGGTCTTGCCTACGAGCAGTACTTC. Amino acids: CSARGYGQGLAYEQYF. J is TRBJ2-7 and V is TRBV20-1; 8 bases agree with TRBD1. This CDR3 comprises 16 residues. The J segment lost 2 bases and the V segment lost 1 base, leaving 10 bases of the junction unmatched. Germline CDR1 reads DFQATT; CDR2 reads SNEGSKA (reference sequence).